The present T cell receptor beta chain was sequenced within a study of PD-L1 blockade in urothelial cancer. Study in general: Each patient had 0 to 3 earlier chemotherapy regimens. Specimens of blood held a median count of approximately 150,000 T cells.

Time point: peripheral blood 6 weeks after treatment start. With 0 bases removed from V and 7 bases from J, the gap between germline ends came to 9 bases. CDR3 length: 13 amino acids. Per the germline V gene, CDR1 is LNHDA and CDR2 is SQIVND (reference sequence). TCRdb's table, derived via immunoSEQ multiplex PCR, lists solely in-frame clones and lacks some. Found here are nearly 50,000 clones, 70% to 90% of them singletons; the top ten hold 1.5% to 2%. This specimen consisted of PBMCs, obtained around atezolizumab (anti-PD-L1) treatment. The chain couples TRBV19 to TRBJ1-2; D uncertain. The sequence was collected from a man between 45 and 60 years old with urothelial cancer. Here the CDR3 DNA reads TGTGCCAGTAGTATAGAGGCTGCCGCTGGCTACACCTTC. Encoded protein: CASSIEAAAGYTF.